This T cell receptor beta chain was identified during a study of OX40 agonist ivuxolimab in advanced cancers. Regarding this clone: Its antigen is still unknown.

The CDR3 contains 15 residues. Germline CDR1 and CDR2: SGDLS and YYNGEE. V gave up 1 base and J gave up 7 bases; unmatched junction bases: 3. Assay used: immunoSEQ multiplex PCR; TCRdb lists only in-frame clones, some missing. This table has roughly 76,000 clones, 85% to 95% appearing once. Study-wide results and limits: Dose levels from 0.1 to 3.0 mg/kg saw CD4+ and CD8+ blood T cells expand clonally by week 6. The study found that CD8+ T cells averaged more expanded clones than CD4+.

The sequencing here drew on CD4+ or CD8+ T cells sorted from blood, taken in a trial of the OX40 agonist ivuxolimab. The source of this sequence is an adult with an advanced solid tumor such as melanoma, head and neck, liver or kidney cancer. This chain connects TRBV9 to TRBJ2-1; 12 nucleotides line up with TRBD2. The CDR3 bases are TGTGCCAGCAGCGTACTAGCGGGGGGGGCTAATGAGCAGTTCTTC. As protein: CASSVLAGGANEQFF.